Below, 21 T cell receptor beta chains from the same sample are listed, as sequenced in a study of blood T cell repertoires in COVID-19. Repertoires were generated with immunoSEQ multiplex PCR, while TCRdb's copy carries only in-frame clones and drops some. The data show approximately 59,000 clones, over 80% seen once. Sequencing input: peripheral blood. Every receptor here comes from a woman aged 80 or over with acute or convalescent COVID-19.

The genes are TRBV19 and TRBJ2-7; D gene uncertain. V was cut by 8 bases and J by 0 bases, with 8 bases left in between. The CDR3 contains 12 residues. Germline CDR1 reads LNHDA; CDR2 reads SQIVND (reference sequence). In nucleotides, the CDR3 is TGTGCCAGTGGCCGGAGCTCCTACGAGCAGTACTTC. Its translation is CASGRSSYEQYF.

The V and J genes are TRBV9 and TRBJ1-4, with 7 bases identical to TRBD1. This CDR3 spans 15 amino acids. J was trimmed by 4 bases and V by 1 base; bases with no gene match: 4. Per germline, CDR1 SGDLS and CDR2 YYNGEE. This chain's CDR3 is CASSVSGTVNEKLFF. The CDR3 region has the DNA TGTGCCAGCAGCGTAAGTGGGACAGTTAATGAAAAACTGTTTTTT.

V and J are TRBV7-2 and TRBJ2-1, with D hard to call. The V end was cut by 6 bases, the J end by 7 bases, with 13 bases between. CDR3 length equals 13 residues. CDR1 SGHTA and CDR2 FQGNSA come from the germline V gene. The CDR3 protein is CASSQPTTNEQFF. The CDR3 coding sequence is TGTGCCAGCAGTCAACCGACGACTAATGAGCAGTTCTTC.

The chain uses TRBV4-2 and TRBJ2-7; the match to TRBD1 covers 7 bases. V shed 1 base and J 0 bases; nucleotides not matched to a gene: 6. Germline assignment: CDR1 LGHNA and CDR2 YNFKEQ. The CDR3 sequence is 16 residues long. CDR3 DNA: TGTGCCAGCAGCCAAGGACAGGGACGTTCCTCCTACGAGCAGTACTTC. It codes for CASSQGQGRSSYEQYF.

This clone was counted a single time. The V call is TRBV9, the J call TRBJ2-3; the match to TRBD2 covers 14 bases. CDR1 and CDR2 from the germline V gene are SGDLS and YYNGEE. V dropped 4 bases and J dropped 0; count of bases not matched to a gene: 10. CDR3 size: 19 residues. The CDR3 here is CASSTTGTSGGGSTDTQYF. The CDR3 DNA is TGTGCCAGCAGCACAACCGGGACTAGCGGGGGTGGTAGCACAGATACGCAGTATTTT.

The chain is built from TRBV6-5 and TRBJ2-7; 8 bases agree with TRBD2. The CDR3 covers 15 residues. Per the germline V gene, CDR1 is MNHEY and CDR2 is SVGAGI. The V gene end was trimmed by 5 bases and the J gene end by 0 bases; junction bases not matched to a gene: 6. CDR3 sequence reads: CASSPTSGNSYEQYF. The CDR3 DNA reads TGTGCCAGCAGTCCTACTAGCGGTAACTCCTACGAGCAGTACTTC.

The J gene is TRBJ1-4, the V gene TRBV9; tentatively, D is TRBD1 (5 bases). Germline CDR1 and CDR2: SGDLS and YYNGEE. Trimming removed 4 bases at V and 7 bases at J, with 17 bases between. The CDR3 totals 15 residues. For the CDR3, the DNA is TGTGCCAGCAGCAGTAGGGCAGAGCAGGGTGAAAAACTGTTTTTT. Amino acid sequence: CASSSRAEQGEKLFF.

This sequence joins TRBV19 and TRBJ2-2; TRBD2 agrees at 9 bases. CDR1 and CDR2 from the germline V gene are LNHDA and SQIVND (reference sequence). V lost 3 bases to trimming and J lost 2 bases; unmatched junction nucleotides: 1. The CDR3 length is 15 residues. CDR3 DNA: TGTGCCAGTAGTATGACTAGCGGTAACACCGGGGAGCTGTTTTTT. It is translated as CASSMTSGNTGELFF. The entire variable domain, with the rest obtained from reference TRBV19 and TRBJ2-2, is as follows: DGGITQSPKYLFRKEGQNVTLSCEQNLNHDAMYWYRQDPGQGLRLIYYSQIVNDFQKGDIAEGYSVSREKKESFPLTVTSAQKNPTAFYLCASSMTSGNTGELFFGEGSRLTVL.

The CDR3 coding sequence is TGTGCCATCAGTGAGAAGGGGGACGTCTATGGCTACACCTTC. Translating it yields CAISEKGDVYGYTF. The rearrangement uses TRBV10-3 and TRBJ1-2; tentative D call: TRBD1 (6 bases). The germline CDR1 and CDR2 sequences are ENHRY and SYGVKD. The CDR3 has 14 amino acids. With 2 bases removed from V and 4 bases from J, the gap between germline ends came to 11 bases.

This sequence joins TRBV5-6 and TRBJ1-3, with D unresolved. CDR3 length equals 13 residues. Germline values: CDR1 SGHDT, CDR2 YYEEEE. V dropped 5 bases and J dropped 0 bases, with 6 bases sitting between them. In DNA, the CDR3 is TGTGCCAGCAGAGTGAGCTCTGGAAACACCATATATTTT. Amino acids: CASRVSSGNTIYF.

This clone was recorded once. The V and J genes are TRBV14 and TRBJ2-5, with TRBD2 as a possible D gene (5 bases). There are 15 residues in the CDR3. V was trimmed by 3 bases and J by 5 bases, leaving 16 bases between them. From germline, CDR1 is SGHDN and CDR2 FVKESK. The CDR3 DNA follows: TGTGCCAGCAGCCAGCCGGGGTCACCGGGGGAGACCCAGTACTTC. Encoded protein: CASSQPGSPGETQYF. Based on the CDR3 plus reference TRBV14 and TRBJ2-5, the full variable domain is EAGVTQFPSHSVIEKGQTVTLRCDPISGHDNLYWYRRVMGKEIKFLLHFVKESKQDESGMPNNRFLAERTGGTYSTLKVQPAELEDSGVYFCASSQPGSPGETQYFGPGTRLLVL.

The V call is TRBV6-5, the J call TRBJ2-7; 8 bases fit TRBD2. The V and J ends lost 6 bases and 9 bases, in that order; junction bases with no gene match: 16. CDR1 MNHEY and CDR2 SVGAGI come from the germline V gene. The CDR3 is 15 amino acids. The CDR3, as DNA: TGTGCCAGCAGCATCAATTCGGGACTAGGAGTGGTGCAGTACTTC. Translation gives CASSINSGLGVVQYF.

The rearrangement joins TRBV14 to TRBJ2-7, with 8 bases aligning to TRBD2. Germline-derived CDR1 and CDR2 are SGHDN and FVKESK. The CDR3 runs to 18 residues. Unmatched junction bases numbered 16, after V lost 2 bases and J lost 4 bases. The CDR3 loop reads CASSQLGQHLAGKYEQYF. The CDR3 DNA reads as TGTGCCAGCAGCCAACTTGGGCAGCACTTAGCGGGGAAGTACGAGCAGTACTTC.

The CDR3 DNA is TGTGCCAGCAGTTACCGAGACAGGGGCAATCAGCCCCAGCATTTT. Encoded protein: CASSYRDRGNQPQHF. The chain recombines TRBV6-5 with TRBJ1-5; 7 bases align to TRBD1. V lost 2 bases and J lost 2; bases outside the gene matches: 3. The CDR3 length is 15 residues. Germline V lookup: CDR1 MNHEY, CDR2 SVGAGI.

The chain uses TRBV10-3 and TRBJ2-5; 7 nucleotides match TRBD2. The J segment lost 4 bases and the V segment lost 10 bases, leaving 12 bases of the junction unmatched. This CDR3 is 14 amino acids long. Germline V CDR1 and CDR2: ENHRY, SYGVKD. The CDR3 is CATASGASLETQYF. The CDR3 region has the DNA TGTGCCACCGCTAGCGGCGCCTCCCTAGAGACCCAGTACTTC.

The chain is built from TRBV7-9 and TRBJ1-3; D remains unclear. The CDR3 is 15 residues long. From germline, CDR1 is SEHNR and CDR2 FQNEAQ (reference sequence). Trimming removed 1 base from V and 7 bases from J, with 14 bases in between. In nucleotides, the CDR3 is TGTGCCAGCAGCTTAGACAGTCTTATTAGGAACACCATATATTTT. Amino acids: CASSLDSLIRNTIYF.

The rearrangement joins TRBV3-1 (or the pseudogene TRBV3-2) to TRBJ2-4; 9 bases map to TRBD1. Germline V gives CDR1 LGHDT, CDR2 YNNKEL (reference sequence). The CDR3 extends over 17 amino acids. Trimming removed 6 bases from V and 1 base from J; junction bases left unmatched: 10. Here the CDR3 DNA reads TGTGCCAGCAGGGGGACAGGGTTAGAGACGGCCAAAAACATTCAGTACTTC. It encodes CASRGTGLETAKNIQYF.

V usage is TRBV5-4 and J usage is TRBJ1-4; TRBD1 might be the D (5 bases). Germline assignment: CDR1 SGHNT and CDR2 YYREEE (reference sequence). The CDR3 length is 16 residues. V was pared by 3 bases and J by 6 bases, with 18 bases between. The CDR3 DNA reads as TGTGCCAGCAGCTCCCCGGGGGGGGGACCCGATGAAAAACTGTTTTTT. As protein: CASSSPGGGPDEKLFF.

This chain uses TRBV21-1 with TRBJ1-6; no DNA check was done on the table's D call, TRBD1. TRBV21-1 is reported as a pseudogene. The CDR3 has 16 amino acids. CDR3 loop: CASSKAATGGCSPLHF. CDR3 nucleotides: TGTGCCAGCAGCAAAGCGGCGACAGGGGGCTGTTCACCCCTCCACTTT.

The chain uses TRBV3-1 (or the pseudogene TRBV3-2) and TRBJ2-5; 9 bases align to TRBD2. The trim removed 0 bases at V and 5 bases at J, leaving 7 bases unmatched. Germline V lookup: CDR1 LGHDT, CDR2 YNNKEL (reference sequence). The CDR3 runs 16 residues. The CDR3 spells CASSQDGLALGETQYF. CDR3 coding DNA: TGTGCCAGCAGCCAAGATGGACTAGCGCTTGGGGAGACCCAGTACTTC.

J is TRBJ1-5 and V is TRBV30; no reliable D call. This CDR3 is 13 amino acids long. Trimming took 7 bases from V and 1 from J, leaving 11 bases between them. Looked up from germline, CDR1 is GTSNPN and CDR2 is SVGIG (reference sequence). The CDR3 region has the DNA TGTGCCTCCAGTCAGCGAAGCAATCAGCCCCAGCATTTT. Translated, it gives CASSQRSNQPQHF. Filled out from reference TRBV30 and TRBJ1-5, the complete variable domain reads SQTIHQWPATLVQPVGSPLSLECTVEGTSNPNLYWYRQAAGRGLQLLFYSVGIGQISSEVPQNLSASRPQDRQFILSSKKLLLSDSGFYLCASSQRSNQPQHFGDGTRLSIL.